A selection of T cell receptor beta chains follows, all from one sample in a study of blood T cell repertoires in COVID-19. Assay: immunoSEQ multiplex PCR; the TCRdb copy retains only in-frame clones and omits some. This sample yields a few hundred thousand clones, of which around 88% are seen a single time; roughly 13% belongs to the top ten. Material: peripheral blood. The receptors come from a woman aged 45-65 years with COVID-19, enrolled during active disease. Each CDR3 is given with its conserved first and last residue. Each record gives: V gene, clone size, D gene, J gene, CDR3 protein, CDR3 DNA. D genes are given only for firm matches. Expanded clones get a size class; other rows say once, few or many, or leave the size out.

TRBV19	.	.	TRBJ1-1	CASSKGAWTEAFF	TGTGCCAGTAGTAAAGGGGCGTGGACTGAAGCTTTCTTT
TRBV2	.	TRBD2	TRBJ2-1	CASSYNSGAAGGRNEQFF	TGTGCCAGCAGTTATAATTCCGGCGCAGCCGGGGGGAGGAATGAGCAGTTCTTC
TRBV13	.	.	TRBJ2-3	CASSSTWGGTDTQYF	TGTGCCAGCAGCTCAACATGGGGGGGCACAGATACGCAGTATTTT
TRBV6-1	.	TRBD1	TRBJ2-7	CASSEFGGQGNEQYF	TGTGCCAGCAGTGAATTCGGGGGACAGGGGAACGAGCAGTACTTC
TRBV21-1	once	.	TRBJ1-6	CASSKGGGPNSPLHF	TGTGCCAGCAGCAAAGGGGGGGGGCCTAATTCACCCCTCCACTTT
TRBV5-5	once	.	TRBJ2-1	CASSFFSLRDEQFF	TGTGCCAGCAGCTTCTTTAGTCTGAGAGATGAGCAGTTCTTC
TRBV28	.	.	TRBJ2-1	CASKRQVLSYNEQFF	TGTGCCAGCAAGAGACAGGTCCTCTCCTACAATGAGCAGTTCTTC
TRBV6-2/TRBV6-3	.	.	TRBJ1-1	CASSYGGIALVAFF	TGTGCCAGCAGTTATGGAGGGATCGCCCTTGTGGCTTTCTTT
TRBV7-9	.	.	TRBJ1-2	CASSRGALWGYTF	TGTGCCAGCAGCCGAGGAGCCCTATGGGGCTACACCTTC
TRBV10-3	.	TRBD1	TRBJ1-2	CAISENGTGDFRINYGYTF	TGTGCCATCAGTGAGAACGGGACAGGGGATTTTAGAATTAACTATGGCTACACCTTC
TRBV3-1/TRBV3-2	.	.	TRBJ1-4	CASSQERAEKLFF	TGTGCCAGCAGCCAAGAGAGGGCCGAAAAACTGTTTTTT
TRBV4-1	.	TRBD1	TRBJ2-7	CASSHGQEGTYEQYF	TGCGCCAGCAGCCATGGACAGGAAGGAACCTACGAGCAGTACTTC
TRBV3-1/TRBV3-2	.	.	TRBJ2-1	CASSLRNEQFF	TGTGCCAGCAGCCTCCGGAATGAGCAGTTCTTC
TRBV4-1	once	.	TRBJ2-1	CASSQEVIQGAAHYNEQFF	TGCGCCAGCAGCCAAGAAGTTATACAGGGTGCGGCCCATTACAATGAGCAGTTCTTC
TRBV5-1	.	.	TRBJ1-3	CASSLDPGSGNTIYF	TGCGCCAGCAGCCTAGATCCGGGCTCTGGAAACACCATATATTTT
TRBV19	.	TRBD2	TRBJ2-1	CASRRSGGASYNEQFF	TGTGCCAGTAGACGTAGCGGGGGGGCATCCTACAATGAGCAGTTCTTC
TRBV6-5	.	.	TRBJ1-2	CASSYSEGYGYTF	TGTGCCAGCAGTTACTCGGAGGGCTATGGCTACACCTTC
TRBV30	once	.	TRBJ2-1	CAWSQVDEQFF	TGTGCCTGGAGTCAGGTCGATGAGCAGTTCTTC
TRBV2	.	.	TRBJ1-3	CASSGSNTIYF	TGTGCCAGCAGTGGGAGCAACACCATATATTTT
TRBV7-3	few	.	TRBJ1-1	CASRAETTGTEAFF	TGTGCCAGCAGGGCGGAAACAACGGGCACTGAAGCTTTCTTT
TRBV7-9	.	TRBD1	TRBJ2-3	CASSGPRQGGDTQYF	TGTGCCAGCAGCGGACCAAGACAGGGGGGAGATACGCAGTATTTT
TRBV5-1	.	TRBD1	TRBJ1-4	CASSFGQGATNEKLFF	TGCGCCAGCAGCTTTGGCCAGGGGGCCACTAATGAAAAACTGTTTTTT
TRBV7-2	.	.	TRBJ1-1	CASSLASGGMNTEAFF	TGTGCCAGCAGCTTAGCATCGGGGGGCATGAACACTGAAGCTTTCTTT
TRBV7-9	.	.	TRBJ2-7	CASSLGGADYEQYF	TGTGCCAGCAGCTTAGGCGGGGCCGACTACGAGCAGTACTTC
TRBV13	.	TRBD1	TRBJ1-1	CASSGYQTGDKAFF	TGTGCCAGCAGCGGGTACCAGACAGGGGACAAAGCTTTCTTT
TRBV7-2	few	TRBD1	TRBJ1-1	CASGPPDRGFTEAFF	TGTGCCAGCGGACCCCCAGACAGGGGGTTCACTGAAGCTTTCTTT
TRBV3-1/TRBV3-2	.	TRBD1	TRBJ1-1	CASRPGGKGATEAFF	TGTGCCAGCAGACCGGGGGGGAAGGGGGCCACTGAAGCTTTCTTT
TRBV2	.	.	TRBJ1-4	CASMGRDWDEKLFF	TGTGCCAGCATGGGCCGGGACTGGGACGAAAAACTGTTTTTT
TRBV19	.	.	TRBJ2-5	CASSSVRETQYF	TGTGCCAGTAGTTCGGTGAGGGAGACCCAGTACTTC
TRBV28	.	.	TRBJ1-4	CASRDYRGEKLFF	TGTGCCAGTCGGGACTACCGGGGCGAAAAACTGTTTTTT
TRBV10-3	once	TRBD2	TRBJ2-1	CAISRASGGPSSYNEQFF	TGTGCCATCAGTCGGGCTAGCGGGGGACCGAGCTCCTACAATGAGCAGTTCTTC
TRBV6-5	.	TRBD2	TRBJ2-1	CASSYEAGVNEQFF	TGTGCCAGCAGTTACGAAGCGGGGGTCAATGAGCAGTTCTTC
TRBV27	.	TRBD1	TRBJ2-6	CASSLKDRGAALSGANVLTF	TGTGCCAGCAGTTTAAAGGACAGGGGCGCCGCGCTCTCTGGGGCCAACGTCCTGACTTTC
TRBV6-5	.	TRBD2	TRBJ2-1	CASSLTSGGYEQFF	TGTGCCAGCAGTTTAACTAGCGGGGGCTATGAGCAGTTCTTC
TRBV12-3/TRBV12-4	.	.	TRBJ2-1	CASSLAYSGEQFF	TGTGCCAGCAGTTTAGCTTACTCGGGTGAGCAGTTCTTC
TRBV19	.	TRBD2	TRBJ2-7	CASSPRTSGGRYEQYF	TGTGCCAGTAGTCCTCGGACTAGCGGGGGCCGCTACGAGCAGTACTTC
TRBV27	once	TRBD1	TRBJ1-2	CASSQDRVGGYTF	TGTGCCAGCAGTCAGGACAGGGTGGGAGGCTACACCTTC
TRBV28	once	TRBD2	TRBJ2-7	CASSSGLAGPYGYEQYF	TGTGCCAGCAGTTCGGGACTAGCGGGGCCCTATGGGTACGAGCAGTACTTC
TRBV27	.	TRBD1	TRBJ1-1	CASTVQGAKTEAFF	TGTGCCAGCACCGTCCAGGGGGCAAAAACTGAAGCTTTCTTT
TRBV19	.	TRBD1	TRBJ1-2	CASREGAEGYTF	TGTGCCAGTAGAGAGGGGGCGGAGGGCTACACCTTC
TRBV4-1	.	.	TRBJ1-3	CASSPIGLTGIRGTIYF	TGCGCCAGCAGCCCCATTGGGCTTACAGGCATACGAGGCACCATATATTTT
TRBV5-1	.	.	TRBJ1-1	CASSLDRSQALNTEAFF	TGCGCCAGCAGCTTAGACCGCTCACAGGCCTTGAACACTGAAGCTTTCTTT
TRBV5-5	once	TRBD2	TRBJ2-3	CASSHILAGGAQYF	TGTGCCAGCAGCCATATACTAGCGGGGGGGGCGCAGTATTTT
TRBV5-4	few	.	TRBJ2-5	CASSPGMGETQYF	TGTGCCAGCAGCCCGGGGATGGGCGAGACCCAGTACTTC
TRBV6-5	.	.	TRBJ1-1	CASSRVGAEAFF	TGTGCCAGCAGCCGCGTAGGGGCCGAAGCTTTCTTT
TRBV6-5	.	TRBD1	TRBJ1-1	CASSYSGTATEAFF	TGTGCCAGCAGTTACTCAGGGACAGCCACTGAAGCTTTCTTT
TRBV5-1	once	TRBD2	TRBJ2-5	CASSLEAGGGQETQYF	TGCGCCAGCAGCTTGGAAGCGGGGGGCGGGCAAGAGACCCAGTACTTC
TRBV4-1	.	TRBD1	TRBJ2-5	CASSQDTGVETQYF	TGCGCCAGCAGCCAAGATACAGGGGTAGAGACCCAGTACTTC